This T cell receptor beta chain was sequenced for a study of T-cell reconstitution after alpha-beta-depleted transplantation in children. Unique molecular identifiers featured in how the TCRbeta library was prepared. TCRdb re-called the PCR reads with MiXCR, one entry per CDR3 protein. Of around 250,000 distinct CDR3 sequences listed, around 9.6% are singletons. V shed 0 bases, J shed 6 bases, and the junction held 7 bases outside the gene matches. CDR3 length: 16 amino acids. The germline gives CDR1 LGHNA, CDR2 YNFKEQ. The specimen comprised PBMCs from the stem cell graft donor, sampled from the stem cell graft. V usage is TRBV4-2 and J usage is TRBJ2-1; 8 bases line up with TRBD2. The TCR sequence derives from a human donor who donated a stem cell graft to a child with SCID. In DNA form, the CDR3 reads TGTGCCAGCAGCCAAGATGCAGCGGGGGCCGTCAATGAGCAGTTCTTC. It encodes CASSQDAAGAVNEQFF.